The clone carrying this T cell receptor beta chain appeared many times. This specimen belongs to a study of regulatory T cells in long-lasting Graves disease. Time point reported: persistent/refractory GD, antithyroid drugs over 5 years with positive TRAb. RNA from PBMCs was the source of the TCR library. CDR3-region Arm-PCR and iRepertoire HTBI primers produced the TCR beta libraries. Each CDR3 protein gets one entry after TCRdb re-called the multiplex PCR reads with MiXCR. The table records hundreds of thousands of distinct CDR3 sequences, about a fifth of them present only once. CDR1 LNHNV and CDR2 YYDKDF come from the germline V gene (reference sequence). The CDR3 has 16 residues. V gave up 3 bases and J gave up 5 bases; unmatched junction bases: 9.

This chain uses TRBV15 with TRBJ1-4, with TRBD1 identical over 7 bases. This receptor was taken from a female donor with Graves disease. This sample comprised peripheral blood mononuclear cells (PBMCs), obtained when the disease was refractory, from a patient treated with antithyroid drugs. The CDR3, as DNA: TGTGCCACCAGCAGGGACAGGCGTACTAAGAATGAAAAACTGTTTTTT. It translates to CATSRDRRTKNEKLFF.